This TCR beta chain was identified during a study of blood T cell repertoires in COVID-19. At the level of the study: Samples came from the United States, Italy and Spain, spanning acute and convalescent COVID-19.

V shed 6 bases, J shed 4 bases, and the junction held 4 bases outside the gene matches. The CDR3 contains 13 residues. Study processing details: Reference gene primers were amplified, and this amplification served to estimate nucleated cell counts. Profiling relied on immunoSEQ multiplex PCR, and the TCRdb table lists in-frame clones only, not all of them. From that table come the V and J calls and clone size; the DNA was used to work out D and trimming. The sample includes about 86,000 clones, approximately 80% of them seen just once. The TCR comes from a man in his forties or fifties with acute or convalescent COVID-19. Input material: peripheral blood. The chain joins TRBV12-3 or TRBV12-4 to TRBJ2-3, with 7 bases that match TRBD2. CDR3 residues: CASSPGLADTQYF. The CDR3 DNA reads TGTGCCAGCAGCCCCGGACTAGCAGATACGCAGTATTTT.